This TCR beta chain was captured by sequencing in a study of siplizumab effects on memory and regulatory T cells. CDR3 length: 14 amino acids. Trimming pared 4 bases from V and 8 bases from J, leaving 18 bases between. Germline CDR1 MNHEY, CDR2 SMNVEV (reference sequence). Study conclusions and caveats: Alloreactive sequences that could be traced to unstimulated CD4+ memory cells showed a significant reduction under siplizumab. Relative to controls at approximately 30%, mappable alloreactive CD4+ clones exhibited a mean Treg-derived proportion of less than 70% with siplizumab.

Assay used: immunoSEQ multiplex PCR; TCRdb lists only in-frame clones, some missing. This sample carries around 13,000 clones, under 40% of them seen once, and the ten largest clones take over 9%. This clone was recorded a few times. Its matching antigen is unknown. Researchers cocultured the mixed lymphocyte reaction cells at 37°C for under 7 days. The rearrangement joins TRBV27 to TRBJ2-7, with a tentative D call TRBD1 (5 bases). The sample comprised CFSE-low (dividing) CD8+ T cells sorted from an allogeneic mixed lymphocyte reaction. This TCR was recovered from a human donor in good health; the cells came from an allogeneic mixed lymphocyte reaction. CDR3 in DNA: TGTGCCAGCAGTTCTATAAGGGGCCTTATCCAGCAGTACTTC. This codes for CASSSIRGLIQQYF.